These T cell receptor beta chains were read from a single sample in a study of PD-L1 blockade in urothelial cancer. Clones were read by immunoSEQ multiplex PCR, and TCRdb kept only the in-frame ones, dropping some. The data hold roughly 51,000 clones, with around 79% observed a single time. Sample: PBMCs, taken around atezolizumab (anti-PD-L1) treatment. These TCRs come from a man between 65 and 85 years old with urothelial cancer. CDR3s leave out the opening cysteine and the closing phenylalanine or tryptophan. The order of the fields is V gene, J gene, D gene, CDR3 protein. A D gene is named only where the DNA matches it firmly.

TRBV5-6	TRBJ1-3	-	ASSLILGDSGNTIY
TRBV18	TRBJ1-5	TRBD1	ASSPQGAENQPQH
TRBV20-1	TRBJ1-2	-	SGGQNYGYT
TRBV11-3	TRBJ2-3	-	ASSLAPGADTQY
TRBV5-1	TRBJ1-1	-	ASSLGGMNTEAF
TRBV28	TRBJ2-3	-	ASKEGGARDTQY
TRBV28	TRBJ1-4	-	ASSFYRVGANEKLF
TRBV30	TRBJ1-5	TRBD1	AWSAPIHRGAGSQPQH
TRBV2	TRBJ2-5	TRBD2	ASSESSGKRETQY
TRBV6-5	TRBJ1-4	-	ASSYRGSATNEKLF
TRBV27	TRBJ1-4	-	ASSPSTNEKLF
TRBV7-2	TRBJ2-7	TRBD2	ASSLLAGSLEQY
TRBV6-1	TRBJ1-4	TRBD1	ASRDSVDEKLF
TRBV5-1	TRBJ1-4	TRBD1	ASSPGQMVSEKLF
TRBV19	TRBJ2-1	-	ASNPRGSYNEQF
TRBV4-1	TRBJ1-1	TRBD1	ASSQADRENTEAF
TRBV5-6	TRBJ2-7	TRBD1	ASSLDRGNEQY
TRBV27	TRBJ2-7	-	ASSLMSRTEQY
TRBV28	TRBJ2-7	-	ASSLRGLQGYEQY
TRBV5-1	TRBJ2-3	-	ASSLIESTDTQY
TRBV30	TRBJ1-1	-	AWTGYMNTEAF
TRBV6-1	TRBJ1-1	-	ASSTGLWNTEAF
TRBV10-3	TRBJ1-5	-	AISPRGGNQPQH
TRBV28	TRBJ2-4	TRBD1	ASTGTGDPVAKNIQY
TRBV28	TRBJ2-1	TRBD1	ASSRDSYNEQF
TRBV18	TRBJ2-3	-	ASSPRDTDTQY
TRBV19	TRBJ2-5	-	ASSPVYQETQY
TRBV5-4	TRBJ2-5	TRBD2	ASSSGTSGRIGETQY
TRBV2	TRBJ2-7	TRBD1	ASSPGQERAGQY
TRBV6-6	TRBJ1-4	TRBD1	ASSLTGKGEKLF
TRBV7-8	TRBJ1-4	TRBD1	ASSTTGAGEKLF
TRBV5-1	TRBJ2-7	TRBD1	ASSHGTGFPYEQY
TRBV6-1	TRBJ2-6	TRBD2	ASSESDGGTSGANVPT
TRBV5-6	TRBJ2-7	-	ASHPQGGSSYEQY
TRBV4-1	TRBJ2-7	TRBD1	ASSHVRRQGLSSSYEQY
TRBV18	TRBJ2-3	TRBD1	ASSPDRASTDTQY
TRBV11-1	TRBJ1-1	-	ASSFRPRQENTEAF
TRBV10-3	TRBJ2-7	TRBD1	AIREDRDRPYEQY
TRBV29-1	TRBJ1-2	TRBD1	SGATGSNYGYT
TRBV19	TRBJ1-5	-	ASNTPRGWDQPQH
TRBV5-1	TRBJ1-1	-	ASSSRTIEDTEAF
TRBV5-1	TRBJ2-3	-	ASSLGGPFSTDTQY
TRBV16	TRBJ1-4	-	ASSPTGRGEKLF
TRBV7-2	TRBJ2-2	-	ASSSGSGLSTGELF
TRBV7-3	TRBJ2-3	-	ASSLIGSTDTQY
TRBV25-1	TRBJ1-3	-	ASRDNLGSGNTIY
TRBV5-1	TRBJ1-1	TRBD1	ASSLSTGGVGDTEAF
TRBV2	TRBJ1-1	-	ASSVLKNTEAF
TRBV30	TRBJ2-5	TRBD1	AWTGGGKTQY
TRBV6-6	TRBJ2-3	TRBD2	ASSYPTAGGFVTQY
TRBV6-1	TRBJ2-7	TRBD1	ATLDRFYEQY
TRBV14	TRBJ2-4	-	ASSQGGVLLAKNIQY
TRBV27	TRBJ1-1	-	ASSLGYWASDTEAF
TRBV10-2	TRBJ2-1	TRBD2	ASSDWSSGTNEQF
TRBV7-2	TRBJ1-1	TRBD1	ASSLGGAGGAEAF
TRBV2	TRBJ2-7	TRBD2	ASSKLAGDAYEQY
TRBV19	TRBJ2-1	-	ASRGLGGDSYNEQF
TRBV18	TRBJ2-2	TRBD2	ASSPPYSSGVNTGELF
TRBV11-2	TRBJ2-7	-	ASSLDGTPYEQY